These 20 T cell receptor beta chains came from one sample sequenced in a study of blood T cell repertoires in COVID-19. Sequenced by immunoSEQ multiplex PCR; TCRdb stores in-frame clones only, minus some. The sample holds about 14,000 clones, about 73% seen once. The material sequenced was peripheral blood. These receptors came from a boy under 10 years old with active or convalescent COVID-19.

V is TRBV6-2 or TRBV6-3 and J is TRBJ2-7, with no clear D. Trimming shortened V by 6 bases and J by 5 bases, and 8 bases separated the two germline ends. The CDR3 spans 11 residues. Germline V gene sequence: CDR1 MNHEY, CDR2 SVGEGT. CDR3 bases: TGTGCCAGCAGCCCCCGGGACGAGCAGTACTTC. Translation: CASSPRDEQYF.

The chain combines TRBV5-1 with TRBJ2-2; D remains unclear. The V and J ends lost 0 bases and 6 bases respectively, with 9 bases between them. The CDR3 consists of 14 residues. Germline CDR1 SGHRS, CDR2 YFSETQ. CDR3 sequence reads: CASSLAQVAGELFF. Here the CDR3 DNA reads TGCGCCAGCAGCTTGGCCCAGGTTGCCGGGGAGCTGTTTTTT.

The V gene is TRBV19, the J gene TRBJ2-3, with 15 nucleotides matching TRBD2. CDR1 and CDR2 from the germline V gene are LNHDA and SQIVND (reference sequence). With V trimmed by 7 bases and J by 6 bases, 5 bases remained unmatched. The CDR3 spans 15 residues. CDR3 region: CASTGTSGRRDTQYF. The CDR3 DNA sequence: TGTGCCAGTACCGGGACTAGCGGGAGGAGGGATACGCAGTATTTT.

The gene calls are TRBV1 and TRBJ2-7; no DNA check was done on the table's D call, TRBD1. TRBV1 is reported as a pseudogene. The CDR3 sequence is 12 residues long. The CDR3 reads CTSSLGTGNRYV. CDR3 in DNA: TGCACCAGCAGCCTCGGGACAGGGAACAGGTACGTC.

This chain connects TRBV30 to TRBJ1-1; TRBD1 matches at 8 bases. Germline assignment: CDR1 GTSNPN and CDR2 SVGIG (reference sequence). CDR3 length: 14 residues. V lost 3 bases, J lost 1 base, and 4 bases stayed unmatched. The CDR3 loop reads CAWSLGQGNTEAFF. CDR3 DNA: TGTGCCTGGAGCCTTGGACAGGGGAACACTGAAGCTTTCTTT.

The rearrangement joins TRBV5-1 to TRBJ2-2; 8 nucleotides match TRBD2. V trimming: 0 bases; J trimming: 4 bases; junction bases outside the gene matches: 5. The CDR3 runs to 16 residues. Germline CDR1 is SGHRS and CDR2 is YFSETQ. The CDR3 DNA reads as TGCGCCAGCAGCTTGGATGCGGGAGGCCTCACCGGGGAGCTGTTTTTT. Translated: CASSLDAGGLTGELFF.

This clone was detected a few times. J is TRBJ2-1 and V is TRBV7-2; D may be TRBD1 (5 bases). With 4 bases removed from V and 0 bases from J, the gap between germline ends came to 13 bases. Germline values: CDR1 SGHTA, CDR2 FQGNSA. The CDR3 runs 16 residues. CDR3 sequence: CASSSERQSSYNEQFF. The CDR3 DNA reads TGTGCCAGCAGCTCCGAAAGACAGTCCTCCTACAATGAGCAGTTCTTC.

The J gene is TRBJ2-7, the V gene TRBV18, with D possibly being TRBD1 (6 bases). V lost 3 bases and J 1 base, leaving 7 bases between the germline ends. The CDR3 is made up of 13 amino acids. Germline loops: CDR1 KGHSH, CDR2 LQKENI. This chain's CDR3 is CASSPGQSYEQYF. For the CDR3, the DNA is TGTGCCAGCTCACCGGGACAATCCTACGAGCAGTACTTC.

The chain joins TRBV7-9 to TRBJ2-5; 12 bases map to TRBD1. J gave up 9 bases and V 5 bases, and 7 bases lay outside the gene matches. The CDR3 runs to 14 residues. Germline V gene lookup returns CDR1 SEHNR and CDR2 FQNEAQ (reference sequence). DNA of the CDR3: TGTGCCAGCAGCACGGGACAGGGGGCGAATCCCCAGTACTTC. Amino acid sequence: CASSTGQGANPQYF.

V is TRBV28 and J is TRBJ1-5, with D possibly TRBD1 on 5 matching bases. This CDR3 spans 16 amino acids. Between the trimmed V and J ends, which lost 7 bases and 6 bases, there was a span of 22 bases. The germline V gene encodes CDR1 MDHEN and CDR2 SYDVKM. The CDR3: CASMGQNIGAIQPQHF. The CDR3 bases are TGTGCCAGCATGGGGCAAAATATTGGGGCCATTCAGCCCCAGCATTTT.

For the CDR3, the DNA is TGTGCCAGCAGCTCTTTACAGGGCCTAGATTCACCCCTCCACTTT. Protein product: CASSSLQGLDSPLHF. The V gene is TRBV11-2, the J gene TRBJ1-6, with TRBD1 as a possible D gene (6 bases). Germline CDR1 reads SGHAT; CDR2 reads FQNNGV. V lost 4 bases, J lost 8 bases, and 15 bases lay in between. The CDR3 is 15 amino acids.

V gene TRBV19 combines with J gene TRBJ2-2, with D unclear. Per germline, CDR1 LNHDA and CDR2 SQIVND (reference sequence). The CDR3 contains 11 residues. Trimming pared 10 bases from V and 7 bases from J, leaving 10 bases between. The CDR3 DNA follows: TGTGCCATCCTGGCCGACGGGGAGCTGTTTTTT. It specifies CAILADGELFF.

V and J are TRBV6-5 and TRBJ2-7; 8 bases align to TRBD2. The CDR3 is 15 residues long. The V gene's germline CDR1 is MNHEY and CDR2 SVGAGI. Germline trimming cut 0 bases from V and 6 bases from J; bases unmatched to any gene: 7. CDR3 nucleotide sequence: TGTGCCAGCAGTTACTCGCCGGGACTAGTGGGCGAGCAGTACTTC. Translation gives CASSYSPGLVGEQYF.

CDR3 sequence: CASSPREGNTEAFF. Here the CDR3 DNA reads TGCGCCAGCAGCCCCCGGGAGGGGAACACTGAAGCTTTCTTT. The chain links TRBV5-1 to TRBJ1-1, with unresolved D. V was trimmed by 4 bases and J by 1 base, leaving 11 bases between them. The germline V gene has CDR1 SGHRS and CDR2 YFSETQ. The CDR3 is 14 amino acids. The full variable domain, in which reference TRBV5-1 and TRBJ1-1 provide the parts outside the CDR3, is KAGVTQTPRYLIKTRGQQVTLSCSPISGHRSVSWYQQTPGQGLQFLFEYFSETQRNKGNFPGRFSGRQFSNSRSEMNVSTLELGDSALYLCASSPREGNTEAFFGQGTRLTVV.

The chain carries TRBV7-8 and TRBJ2-7; D is possibly TRBD2 (6 bases). The ends were cut back, 5 bases at V and 7 bases at J, with 21 bases in the middle. The CDR3 loop spans 15 amino acids. Looked up from germline, CDR1 is SGHVS and CDR2 is FQNEAQ. The CDR3: CASSPRDLGMGEQYF. In DNA, the CDR3 is TGTGCCAGCAGCCCTCGGGACTTAGGGATGGGGGAGCAGTACTTC. Full variable domain (rest looked up from reference TRBV7-8 and TRBJ2-7): GAGVSQSPRYKVAKRGQDVALRCDPISGHVSLFWYQQALGQGPEFLTYFQNEAQLDKSGLPSDRFFAERPEGSVSTLKIQRTQQEDSAVYLCASSPRDLGMGEQYFGPGTRLTVT.

J is TRBJ2-1 and V is TRBV4-3, with TRBD2 matching over 7 bases. V lost 0 bases and J lost 11; bases outside the gene matches: 16. Germline V lookup: CDR1 LGHNA, CDR2 YSLEER. The CDR3 extends over 17 amino acids. In DNA form, the CDR3 reads TGCGCCAGCAGCCAAGATCGGGCAGGGAGGGAGAGAATCCAGCAGTTCTTC. It codes for CASSQDRAGRERIQQFF.

The genes are TRBV2 and TRBJ1-6; 11 bases are a match to TRBD1. The trim removed 9 bases at V and 9 bases at J, leaving 7 bases unmatched. Looked up from germline, CDR1 is SNHLY and CDR2 is FYNNEI. This CDR3 has 14 amino acids. The CDR3 spells CASFAGTGGSPLHF. Here the CDR3 DNA reads TGTGCCAGTTTCGCCGGGACAGGGGGTTCACCCCTCCACTTT.

This sequence joins TRBV19 and TRBJ2-2, with D perhaps matching TRBD1 (5 bases). The CDR3 loop spans 16 amino acids. Germline V gives CDR1 LNHDA, CDR2 SQIVND (reference sequence). With 3 bases removed from V and 5 bases from J, the gap between germline ends came to 16 bases. CDR3 loop: CASSIEQALRTGELFF. The CDR3 bases are TGTGCCAGTAGTATTGAACAGGCGCTAAGGACCGGGGAGCTGTTTTTT.

The rearrangement uses TRBV18 and TRBJ2-5; D uncertain. Germline CDR1 and CDR2: KGHSH and LQKENI. The CDR3 has 13 amino acids. The V and J ends lost 2 bases and 4 bases respectively, with 8 bases between them. CDR3 loop: CASSPDAVETQYF. For the CDR3, the DNA is TGTGCCAGCTCACCAGACGCGGTAGAGACCCAGTACTTC.

The chain combines TRBV5-1 with TRBJ2-7, with 11 bases matching TRBD1. The CDR3 spans 15 residues. Germline lookup yields CDR1 SGHRS and CDR2 YFSETQ. J was trimmed by 5 bases and V by 1 base; bases with no gene match: 5. The CDR3 spells CASSLPGQGADEQYV. The DNA for the CDR3 is TGCGCCAGCAGCTTGCCCGGACAGGGGGCGGACGAGCAGTACGTC.